This T cell receptor (beta chain) originates from a study of shared clonotypes between healthy human individuals. On the study more broadly: Researchers assigned three CD4 naive, three CD4 memory, two CD8 naive and one CD8 memory plate to each donor. Regarding the study as a whole: Memory subsets generally showed lower estimated richness than naive subsets.

As regards this clone: Antigen specificity is unknown.

Sorted-subset replicate PCRs used 150 to 200 ng of genomic DNA. This amount corresponded to about 30,000 T cell genomes. Original methodology: ImmunoSEQ output held junction-only sequences without quality scores, so filtering differed. The assay was immunoSEQ multiplex PCR, and TCRdb's table has in-frame clones only and misses some. The V and J calls and the clone size are those of that table, but D and trimming were determined from the DNA. Among about 1 million clones, about 75% were seen once, and the ten largest hold about 1.5%. The CDR3 is 14 residues long. Germline V gene data show CDR1 as MDHEN and CDR2 as SYDVKM. Between the trimmed V and J ends, which lost 8 bases and 4 bases, there was a span of 17 bases.

Sequences were obtained from memory CD4+ T cells sorted from blood. Subset here: CD45RA-negative fraction. The V call is TRBV28, the J call TRBJ2-5, with D possibly TRBD2 on 6 matching bases. This receptor was obtained from a young man in good health. The CDR3 coding sequence is TGTGCCAGCGCGCCATTGGGGGGAGGAGAGACCCAGTACTTC. As protein: CASAPLGGGETQYF.